This is a list of T cell receptor beta chains from one sample in a study of blood T cell repertoires in COVID-19. Here immunoSEQ multiplex PCR was the method, and the copy in TCRdb shows in-frame clones only, minus some. The data hold 200,000 to 250,000 clones, with roughly 89% observed a single time. Sequenced: PBMCs or T cells enriched from blood (not recorded which). All receptors derive from a man under 40 who had been exposed to COVID-19. The CDR3 runs from the conserved cysteine through the conserved F or W. The order of the fields is D gene, V gene, CDR3 length, clone size, J gene, CDR3 protein, CDR3 DNA. D genes are given only for firm matches. Clone size, where shown, is once, few, many, or a class for clones that have expanded.

d_call: NA; v_call: TRBV18; cdr3_length: 17; clone_size: once; j_call: TRBJ1-5; cdr3_aa: CASSPGQGGSIDQPQHF; cdr3_nt: TGTGCCAGCTCACCAGGGCAGGGCGGCTCCATCGATCAGCCCCAGCATTTT
d_call: NA; v_call: TRBV7-2; cdr3_length: 13; clone_size: once; j_call: TRBJ1-1; cdr3_aa: CASSTTRNTEAFF; cdr3_nt: TGTGCCAGCAGCACCACGAGGAACACTGAAGCTTTCTTT
d_call: NA; v_call: TRBV15; cdr3_length: 15; clone_size: NA; j_call: TRBJ1-2; cdr3_aa: CATSRRRDIVGGYTF; cdr3_nt: TGTGCCACCAGCCGACGCAGGGACATAGTAGGTGGCTACACCTTC
d_call: TRBD2; v_call: TRBV5-1; cdr3_length: 15; clone_size: once; j_call: TRBJ2-4; cdr3_aa: CASSRGAGVESIQYF; cdr3_nt: TGCGCCAGCAGCCGGGGAGCGGGGGTTGAAAGCATTCAGTACTTC
d_call: TRBD1; v_call: TRBV15; cdr3_length: 15; clone_size: once; j_call: TRBJ1-6; cdr3_aa: CATSRGWTGGSPLHF; cdr3_nt: TGTGCCACCAGCAGAGGATGGACAGGGGGATCACCCCTCCACTTT
d_call: NA; v_call: TRBV5-4; cdr3_length: 15; clone_size: NA; j_call: TRBJ1-1; cdr3_aa: CASSFGPSRDTEAFF; cdr3_nt: TGTGCCAGCAGCTTTGGGCCAAGCCGAGACACTGAAGCTTTCTTT
d_call: TRBD1; v_call: TRBV6-1; cdr3_length: 15; clone_size: NA; j_call: TRBJ1-5; cdr3_aa: CASSEAGQWNQPQHF; cdr3_nt: TGTGCCAGCAGTGAAGCGGGACAGTGGAATCAGCCCCAGCATTTT
d_call: NA; v_call: TRBV3-1/TRBV3-2; cdr3_length: 16; clone_size: NA; j_call: TRBJ2-4; cdr3_aa: CASSPKNGQPKNIQYF; cdr3_nt: TGTGCCAGCAGCCCTAAAAATGGGCAGCCCAAAAACATTCAGTACTTC
d_call: TRBD2; v_call: TRBV5-1; cdr3_length: 20; clone_size: once; j_call: TRBJ2-3; cdr3_aa: CASSFPSPAGGQDGTDTQYF; cdr3_nt: TGCGCCAGCAGCTTCCCGTCGCCAGCGGGGGGGCAAGACGGCACAGATACGCAGTATTTT
d_call: TRBD1; v_call: TRBV11-1; cdr3_length: 14; clone_size: NA; j_call: TRBJ1-1; cdr3_aa: CASSHRGRGTEAFF; cdr3_nt: TGTGCCAGCAGCCACAGGGGGCGGGGCACTGAAGCTTTCTTT
d_call: TRBD1; v_call: TRBV19; cdr3_length: 13; clone_size: NA; j_call: TRBJ1-2; cdr3_aa: CASSVGTEYGYTF; cdr3_nt: TGTGCCAGTAGTGTTGGGACAGAGTATGGCTACACCTTC
d_call: TRBD2; v_call: TRBV11-2; cdr3_length: 15; clone_size: NA; j_call: TRBJ2-1; cdr3_aa: CASSLESGGLTGRFF; cdr3_nt: TGTGCCAGCAGCTTAGAGAGCGGGGGGCTTACGGGTAGGTTCTTC
d_call: NA; v_call: TRBV15; cdr3_length: 14; clone_size: NA; j_call: TRBJ2-2; cdr3_aa: CATSRVQGPGELFF; cdr3_nt: TGTGCCACCAGCAGGGTCCAGGGCCCCGGGGAGCTGTTTTTT
d_call: NA; v_call: TRBV4-2; cdr3_length: 13; clone_size: few; j_call: TRBJ1-2; cdr3_aa: CASSLDLGGGYTF; cdr3_nt: TGTGCCAGCAGCCTGGACCTCGGGGGTGGCTACACCTTC
d_call: TRBD2; v_call: TRBV6-5; cdr3_length: 14; clone_size: NA; j_call: TRBJ2-2; cdr3_aa: CASRSGGDTGELFF; cdr3_nt: TGTGCCAGCAGAAGCGGGGGCGACACCGGGGAGCTGTTTTTT
d_call: NA; v_call: TRBV7-2; cdr3_length: 13; clone_size: NA; j_call: TRBJ2-7; cdr3_aa: CASSFEGSYEQYF; cdr3_nt: TGTGCCAGCAGCTTTGAGGGCTCCTACGAGCAGTACTTC
d_call: TRBD1; v_call: TRBV3-1/TRBV3-2; cdr3_length: 15; clone_size: few; j_call: TRBJ1-4; cdr3_aa: CASSHNRGANEKLFF; cdr3_nt: TGTGCCAGCAGCCATAACAGGGGAGCTAATGAAAAACTGTTTTTT
d_call: TRBD1; v_call: TRBV2; cdr3_length: 15; clone_size: once; j_call: TRBJ1-1; cdr3_aa: CASTRDRGLRGEAFF; cdr3_nt: TGTGCCAGCACCCGGGACAGGGGGCTCCGCGGTGAAGCTTTCTTT
d_call: NA; v_call: TRBV12-3/TRBV12-4; cdr3_length: 13; clone_size: NA; j_call: TRBJ2-7; cdr3_aa: CASSLAGYSEQYF; cdr3_nt: TGTGCCAGCAGTTTAGCCGGGTACTCCGAGCAGTACTTC
d_call: NA; v_call: TRBV6-5; cdr3_length: 14; clone_size: NA; j_call: TRBJ2-1; cdr3_aa: CASGGRGTYNEQFF; cdr3_nt: TGTGCCAGCGGAGGTAGGGGGACCTACAATGAGCAGTTCTTC
d_call: NA; v_call: TRBV3-1/TRBV3-2; cdr3_length: 14; clone_size: NA; j_call: TRBJ1-3; cdr3_aa: CASSPSPPGNTIYF; cdr3_nt: TGTGCCAGCAGCCCGAGCCCCCCTGGAAACACCATATATTTT
d_call: NA; v_call: TRBV5-1; cdr3_length: 15; clone_size: NA; j_call: TRBJ1-5; cdr3_aa: CASSLSGQVNQPQHF; cdr3_nt: TGCGCCAGCAGCTTGTCGGGACAAGTCAATCAGCCCCAGCATTTT
d_call: NA; v_call: TRBV25-1; cdr3_length: 13; clone_size: NA; j_call: TRBJ2-7; cdr3_aa: CASNRDRSAEQYF; cdr3_nt: TGTGCCAGCAATCGAGACAGATCGGCCGAGCAGTACTTC
d_call: NA; v_call: TRBV9; cdr3_length: 12; clone_size: NA; j_call: TRBJ2-7; cdr3_aa: CASSTTGLEQYF; cdr3_nt: TGTGCCAGCAGCACTACAGGGCTCGAGCAGTACTTC
d_call: NA; v_call: TRBV5-5; cdr3_length: 17; clone_size: NA; j_call: TRBJ2-3; cdr3_aa: CASSLLGRRSSTDTQYF; cdr3_nt: TGTGCCAGCAGCTTGTTAGGTCGGAGATCTAGCACAGATACGCAGTATTTT
d_call: NA; v_call: TRBV5-6; cdr3_length: 14; clone_size: NA; j_call: TRBJ2-7; cdr3_aa: CASSSQGFSYEQYF; cdr3_nt: TGTGCCAGCAGCTCACAGGGATTCTCCTACGAGCAGTACTTC
d_call: NA; v_call: TRBV19; cdr3_length: 16; clone_size: NA; j_call: TRBJ2-6; cdr3_aa: CASSAIAGSGANVLTF; cdr3_nt: TGTGCCAGTAGCGCCATCGCAGGGTCTGGGGCCAACGTCCTGACTTTC
d_call: NA; v_call: TRBV5-1; cdr3_length: 14; clone_size: NA; j_call: TRBJ1-6; cdr3_aa: CASSLWDTNSPLHF; cdr3_nt: TGCGCCAGCAGCTTGTGGGACACTAATTCACCCCTCCACTTT
d_call: TRBD1; v_call: TRBV29-1; cdr3_length: 11; clone_size: NA; j_call: TRBJ2-7; cdr3_aa: CSVVQGYEQYF; cdr3_nt: TGCAGCGTCGTACAGGGGTACGAGCAGTACTTC
d_call: TRBD2; v_call: TRBV19; cdr3_length: 16; clone_size: NA; j_call: TRBJ2-1; cdr3_aa: CASSIDGLAGDNEQFF; cdr3_nt: TGTGCCAGTAGTATAGACGGACTAGCGGGGGACAATGAGCAGTTCTTC
d_call: NA; v_call: TRBV7-2; cdr3_length: 13; clone_size: NA; j_call: TRBJ2-7; cdr3_aa: CASSFGLSYEQYF; cdr3_nt: TGTGCCAGCAGCTTTGGACTAAGCTACGAGCAGTACTTC
d_call: TRBD2; v_call: TRBV7-2; cdr3_length: 15; clone_size: NA; j_call: TRBJ2-2; cdr3_aa: CASTPSGHNTGELFF; cdr3_nt: TGTGCCAGCACCCCTAGCGGGCACAACACCGGGGAGCTGTTTTTT
d_call: NA; v_call: TRBV19; cdr3_length: 14; clone_size: NA; j_call: TRBJ1-2; cdr3_aa: CASSIGGAGYGYTF; cdr3_nt: TGTGCCAGTAGTATAGGCGGGGCCGGCTATGGCTACACCTTC
d_call: NA; v_call: TRBV7-3; cdr3_length: 15; clone_size: once; j_call: TRBJ2-1; cdr3_aa: CASSSPGISYNEQFF; cdr3_nt: TGTGCCAGCAGCTCCCCAGGAATCTCCTACAATGAGCAGTTCTTC
d_call: NA; v_call: TRBV30; cdr3_length: 14; clone_size: NA; j_call: TRBJ2-5; cdr3_aa: CAWRLGGQQETQYF; cdr3_nt: TGTGCCTGGAGGCTGGGGGGGCAGCAAGAGACCCAGTACTTC
d_call: NA; v_call: TRBV15; cdr3_length: 12; clone_size: NA; j_call: TRBJ2-1; cdr3_aa: CATSRDRYEQFF; cdr3_nt: TGTGCCACCAGCAGAGATAGATATGAGCAGTTCTTC
d_call: NA; v_call: TRBV10-3; cdr3_length: 16; clone_size: NA; j_call: TRBJ2-3; cdr3_aa: CAISAVTGLSTDTQYF; cdr3_nt: TGTGCCATCAGTGCAGTGACAGGCTTAAGCACAGATACGCAGTATTTT
d_call: NA; v_call: TRBV6-5; cdr3_length: 14; clone_size: NA; j_call: TRBJ1-2; cdr3_aa: CASTGPGANYGYTF; cdr3_nt: TGTGCCAGCACAGGGCCAGGGGCTAACTATGGCTACACCTTC
d_call: NA; v_call: TRBV5-1; cdr3_length: 13; clone_size: NA; j_call: TRBJ2-3; cdr3_aa: CASSGGSTDTQYF; cdr3_nt: TGCGCCAGCAGCGGGGGCAGCACAGATACGCAGTATTTT
d_call: TRBD1; v_call: TRBV7-9; cdr3_length: 12; clone_size: NA; j_call: TRBJ1-4; cdr3_aa: CASGQENEKLFF; cdr3_nt: TGTGCCAGCGGACAGGAAAATGAAAAACTGTTTTTT